This T cell receptor beta chain emerged from a study of blood T cell repertoires in COVID-19. About the study: COVID-19 samples collected from the United States, Italy and Spain covered acute and convalescent phases. The cDNA or gDNA used as material had been derived from T cells, B-cell-depleted T cells, or PBMCs.

The length of the CDR3 is 16 residues. Germline CDR1 and CDR2: SQVTM and ANQGSEA. Trimming took 3 bases from V and 5 from J; bases not matched to a gene: 12. The study recruited people aged about 18 to 90 years across approximately 24 US areas. Participant reports of clinical history set cohort assignment. The protocol was immunoSEQ multiplex PCR, while the TCRdb copy is restricted to in-frame clones and leaves out a portion. The sample contains roughly 250,000 clones, approximately 90% of which appear only once. This clonotype originated in a woman between 40 and 55 years old with acute COVID-19. The chain combines TRBV29-1 with TRBJ1-5, with TRBD1 identical over 8 bases. Sequencing was done on a sample of PBMCs or T cells enriched from blood (not recorded which). The chain's CDR3 is CSVEGDTDRAHQPQHF. CDR3 DNA: TGCAGCGTTGAGGGAGATACGGACAGGGCCCATCAGCCCCAGCATTTT.